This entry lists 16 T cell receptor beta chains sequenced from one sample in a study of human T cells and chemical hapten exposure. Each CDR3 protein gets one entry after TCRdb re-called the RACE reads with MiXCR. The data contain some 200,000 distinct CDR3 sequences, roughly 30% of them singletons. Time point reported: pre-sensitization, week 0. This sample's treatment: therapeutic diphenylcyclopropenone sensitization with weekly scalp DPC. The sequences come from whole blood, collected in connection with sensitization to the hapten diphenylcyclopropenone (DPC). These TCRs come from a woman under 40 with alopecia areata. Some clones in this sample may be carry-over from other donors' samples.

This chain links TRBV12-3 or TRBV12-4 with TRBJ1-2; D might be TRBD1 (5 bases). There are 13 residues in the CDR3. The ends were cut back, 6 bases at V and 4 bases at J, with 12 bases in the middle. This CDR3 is CASSPQAAYGYTF. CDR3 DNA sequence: TGTGCCAGCAGCCCACAGGCGGCCTATGGCTACACCTTC.

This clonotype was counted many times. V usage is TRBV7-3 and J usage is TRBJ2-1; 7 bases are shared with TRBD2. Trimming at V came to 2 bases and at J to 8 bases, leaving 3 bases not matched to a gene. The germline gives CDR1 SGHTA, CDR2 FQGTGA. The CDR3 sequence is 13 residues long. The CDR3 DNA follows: TGTGCCAGCAGCTTAGGGGCGGGGGATGAGCAGTTCTTC. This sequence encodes CASSLGAGDEQFF.

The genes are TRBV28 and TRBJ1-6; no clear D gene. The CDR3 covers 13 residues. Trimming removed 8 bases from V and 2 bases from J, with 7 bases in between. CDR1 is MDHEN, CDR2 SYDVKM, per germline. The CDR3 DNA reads TGTGCCAGCGGGTGGGCCTATAATTCACCCCTCCACTTT. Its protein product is CASGWAYNSPLHF.

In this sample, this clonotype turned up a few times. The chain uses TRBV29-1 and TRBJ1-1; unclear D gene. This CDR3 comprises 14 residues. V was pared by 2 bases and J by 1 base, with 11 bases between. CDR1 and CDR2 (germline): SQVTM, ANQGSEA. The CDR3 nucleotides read TGCAGCGTTGAATCGATGGTAGCGAACACTGAAGCTTTCTTT. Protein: CSVESMVANTEAFF.

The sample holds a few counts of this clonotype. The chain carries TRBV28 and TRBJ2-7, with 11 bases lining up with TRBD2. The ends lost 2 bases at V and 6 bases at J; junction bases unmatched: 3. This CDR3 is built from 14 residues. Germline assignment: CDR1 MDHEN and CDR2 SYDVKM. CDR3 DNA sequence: TGTGCCAGCAGTTTAACTAGCGGGAGAGTCGAGCAGTACTTC. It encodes CASSLTSGRVEQYF.

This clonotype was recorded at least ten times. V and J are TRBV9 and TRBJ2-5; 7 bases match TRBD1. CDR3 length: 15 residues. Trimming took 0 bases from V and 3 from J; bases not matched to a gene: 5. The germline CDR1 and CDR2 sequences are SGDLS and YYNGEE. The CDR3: CASSVATGTEETQYF. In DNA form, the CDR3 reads TGTGCCAGCAGCGTAGCTACCGGGACAGAAGAGACCCAGTACTTC. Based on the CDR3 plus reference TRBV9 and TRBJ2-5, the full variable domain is DSGVTQTPKHLITATGQRVTLRCSPRSGDLSVYWYQQSLDQGLQFLIQYYNGEERAKGNILERFSAQQFPDLHSELNLSSLELGDSALYFCASSVATGTEETQYFGPGTRLLVL.

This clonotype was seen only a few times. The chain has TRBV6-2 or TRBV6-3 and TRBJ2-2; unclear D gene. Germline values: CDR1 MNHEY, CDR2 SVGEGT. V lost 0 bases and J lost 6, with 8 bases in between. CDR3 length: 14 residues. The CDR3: CASSYSIVPGELFF. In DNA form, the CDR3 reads TGTGCCAGCAGTTACTCTATCGTACCCGGGGAGCTGTTTTTT.

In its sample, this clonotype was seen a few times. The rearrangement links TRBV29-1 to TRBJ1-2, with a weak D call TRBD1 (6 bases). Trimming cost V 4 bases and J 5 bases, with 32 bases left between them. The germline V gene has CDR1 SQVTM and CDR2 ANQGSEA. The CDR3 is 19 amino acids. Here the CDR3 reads CSVGITGISYGGPLYGYTF. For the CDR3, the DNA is TGCAGCGTTGGGATTACAGGGATATCGTATGGGGGACCACTTTATGGCTACACCTTC.

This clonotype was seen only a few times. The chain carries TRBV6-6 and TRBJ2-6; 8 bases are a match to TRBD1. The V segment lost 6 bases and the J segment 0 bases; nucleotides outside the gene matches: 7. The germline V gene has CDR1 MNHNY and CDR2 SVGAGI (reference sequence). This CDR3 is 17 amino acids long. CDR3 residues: CASRPGQVHSGANVLTF. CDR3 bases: TGTGCCAGCAGGCCGGGACAGGTCCACTCTGGGGCCAACGTCCTGACTTTC.

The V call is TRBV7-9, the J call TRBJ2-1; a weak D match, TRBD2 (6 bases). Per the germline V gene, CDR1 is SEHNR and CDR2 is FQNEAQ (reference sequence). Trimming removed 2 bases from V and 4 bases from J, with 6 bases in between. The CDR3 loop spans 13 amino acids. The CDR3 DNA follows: TGTGCCAGCAGCTTACGGGAGTACAATGAGCAGTTCTTC. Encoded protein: CASSLREYNEQFF. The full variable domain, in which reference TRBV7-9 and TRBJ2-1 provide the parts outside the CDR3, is DTGVSQNPRHKITKRGQNVTFRCDPISEHNRLYWYRQTLGQGPEFLTYFQNEAQLEKSRLLSDRFSAERPKGSFSTLEIQRTEQGDSAMYLCASSLREYNEQFFGPGTRLTVL.

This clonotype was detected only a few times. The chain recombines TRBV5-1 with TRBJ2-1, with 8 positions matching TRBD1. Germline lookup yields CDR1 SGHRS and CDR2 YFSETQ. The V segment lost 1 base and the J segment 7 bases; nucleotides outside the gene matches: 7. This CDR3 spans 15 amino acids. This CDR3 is CASSLRGQGTNEQFF. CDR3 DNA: TGCGCCAGCAGCTTGAGAGGACAGGGAACGAATGAGCAGTTCTTC.

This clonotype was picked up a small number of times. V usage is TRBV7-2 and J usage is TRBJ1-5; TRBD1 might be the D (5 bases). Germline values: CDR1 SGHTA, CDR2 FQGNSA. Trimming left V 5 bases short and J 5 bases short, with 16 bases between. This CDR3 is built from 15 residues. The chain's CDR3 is CASSRGVGQYQPQHF. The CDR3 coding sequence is TGTGCCAGCAGCCGGGGGGTCGGTCAATATCAGCCCCAGCATTTT. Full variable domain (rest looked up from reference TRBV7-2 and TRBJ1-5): GAGVSQSPSNKVTEKGKDVELRCDPISGHTALYWYRQSLGQGLEFLIYFQGNSAPDKSGLPSDRFSAERTGGSVSTLTIQRTQQEDSAVYLCASSRGVGQYQPQHFGDGTRLSIL.

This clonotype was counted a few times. The CDR3 bases are TGCAGCGTTGCAAGACGGTCGTCCTACAATGAGCAGTTCTTC. Encoded protein: CSVARRSSYNEQFF. This chain joins TRBV29-1 and TRBJ2-1; D not certain. Germline CDR1 is SQVTM and CDR2 is ANQGSEA. Trimming took off 4 bases at V and 1 base at J, with 11 bases between the two ends. CDR3 length equals 14 residues.

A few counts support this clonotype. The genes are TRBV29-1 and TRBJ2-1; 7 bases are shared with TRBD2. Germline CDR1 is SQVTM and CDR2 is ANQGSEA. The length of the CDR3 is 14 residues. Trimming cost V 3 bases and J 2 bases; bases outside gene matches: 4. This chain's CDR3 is CSVERRGTYNEQFF. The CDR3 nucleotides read TGCAGCGTTGAGCGGCGGGGGACCTACAATGAGCAGTTCTTC.

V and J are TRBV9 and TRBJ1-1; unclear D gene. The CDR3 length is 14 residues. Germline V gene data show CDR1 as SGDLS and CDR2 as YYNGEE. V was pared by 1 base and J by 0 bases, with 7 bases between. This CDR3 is CASSVSALNTEAFF. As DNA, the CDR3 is TGTGCCAGCAGCGTATCCGCGCTGAACACTGAAGCTTTCTTT.

The CDR3 is CASSQGTGPFAFF. The CDR3, as DNA: TGCGCCAGCAGCCAGGGGACAGGGCCGTTCGCTTTCTTT. The J gene is TRBJ1-1, the V gene TRBV5-1; 9 positions agree with TRBD1. Germline CDR1 is SGHRS and CDR2 is YFSETQ. The V gene end was trimmed by 4 bases and the J gene end by 11 bases; junction bases not matched to a gene: 9. CDR3 length equals 13 residues.